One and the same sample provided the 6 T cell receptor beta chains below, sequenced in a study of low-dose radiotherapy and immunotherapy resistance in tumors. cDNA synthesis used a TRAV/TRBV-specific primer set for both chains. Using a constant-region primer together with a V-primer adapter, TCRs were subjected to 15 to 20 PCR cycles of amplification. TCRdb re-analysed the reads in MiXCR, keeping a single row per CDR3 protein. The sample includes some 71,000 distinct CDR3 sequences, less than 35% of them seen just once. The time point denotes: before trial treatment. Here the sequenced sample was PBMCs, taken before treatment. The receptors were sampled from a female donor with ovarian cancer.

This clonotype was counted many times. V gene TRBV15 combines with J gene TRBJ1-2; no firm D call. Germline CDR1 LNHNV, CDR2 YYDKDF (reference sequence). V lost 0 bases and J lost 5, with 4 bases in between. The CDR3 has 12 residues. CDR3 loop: CATSRDRYGYTF. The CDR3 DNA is TGTGCCACCAGCAGAGATCGGTATGGCTACACCTTC.

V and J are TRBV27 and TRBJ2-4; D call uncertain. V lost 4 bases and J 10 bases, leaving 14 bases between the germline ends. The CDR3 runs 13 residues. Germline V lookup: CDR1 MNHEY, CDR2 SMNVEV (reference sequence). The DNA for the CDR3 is TGTGCCAGCAGTTCGACCCCTTGGGGTATTCAGTACTTC. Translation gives CASSSTPWGIQYF.

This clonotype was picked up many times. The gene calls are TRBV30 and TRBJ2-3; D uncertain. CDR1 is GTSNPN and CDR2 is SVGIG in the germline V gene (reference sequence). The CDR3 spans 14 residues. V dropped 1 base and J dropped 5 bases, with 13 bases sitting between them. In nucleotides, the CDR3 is TGTGCCTGGAGTGCACGTGGAGCTGGAGATACGCAGTATTTT. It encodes CAWSARGAGDTQYF.

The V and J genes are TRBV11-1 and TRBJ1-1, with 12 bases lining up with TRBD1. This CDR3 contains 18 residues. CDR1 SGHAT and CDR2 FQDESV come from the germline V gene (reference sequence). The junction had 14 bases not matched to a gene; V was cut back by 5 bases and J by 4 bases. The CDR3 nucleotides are TGTGCCAGCAGCCCCGGGACAGGGGGCGCAAACAGTCTCACTGAAGCTTTCTTT. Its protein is CASSPGTGGANSLTEAFF.

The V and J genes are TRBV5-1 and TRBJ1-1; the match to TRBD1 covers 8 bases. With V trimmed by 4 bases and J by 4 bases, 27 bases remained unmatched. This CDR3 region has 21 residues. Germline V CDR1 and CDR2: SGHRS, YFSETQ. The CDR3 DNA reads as TGCGCCAGCAGCCCCGGACTTCTCAAAGTGGGCAGGGGGCTGGGGAGCACTGAAGCTTTCTTT. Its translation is CASSPGLLKVGRGLGSTEAFF.

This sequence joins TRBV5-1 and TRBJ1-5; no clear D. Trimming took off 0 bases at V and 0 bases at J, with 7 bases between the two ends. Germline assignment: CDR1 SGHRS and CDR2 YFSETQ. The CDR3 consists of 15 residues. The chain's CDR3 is CASSLEQFSNQPQHF. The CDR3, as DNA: TGCGCCAGCAGCTTGGAACAGTTTAGCAATCAGCCCCAGCATTTT. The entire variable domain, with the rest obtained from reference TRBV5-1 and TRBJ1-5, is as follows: KAGVTQTPRYLIKTRGQQVTLSCSPISGHRSVSWYQQTPGQGLQFLFEYFSETQRNKGNFPGRFSGRQFSNSRSEMNVSTLELGDSALYLCASSLEQFSNQPQHFGDGTRLSIL.